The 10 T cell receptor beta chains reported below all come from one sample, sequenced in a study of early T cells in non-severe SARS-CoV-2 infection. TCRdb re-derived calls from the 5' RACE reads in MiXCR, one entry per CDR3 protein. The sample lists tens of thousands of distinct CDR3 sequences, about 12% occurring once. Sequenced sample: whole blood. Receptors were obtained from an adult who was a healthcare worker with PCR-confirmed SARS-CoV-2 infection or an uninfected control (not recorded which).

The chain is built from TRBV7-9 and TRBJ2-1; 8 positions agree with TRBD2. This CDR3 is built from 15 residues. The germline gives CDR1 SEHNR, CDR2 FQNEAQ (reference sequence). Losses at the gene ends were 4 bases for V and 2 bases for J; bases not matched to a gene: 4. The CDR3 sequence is CASSSTSGTYNEQFF. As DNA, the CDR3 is TGTGCCAGCAGCTCTACTAGCGGCACCTACAATGAGCAGTTCTTC.

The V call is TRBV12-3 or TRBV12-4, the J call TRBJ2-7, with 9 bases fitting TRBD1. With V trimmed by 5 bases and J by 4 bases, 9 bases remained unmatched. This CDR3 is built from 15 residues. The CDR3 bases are TGTGCCAGCAGTCAAGCCCGGGACAGGGCATACGAGCAGTACTTC. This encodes CASSQARDRAYEQYF.

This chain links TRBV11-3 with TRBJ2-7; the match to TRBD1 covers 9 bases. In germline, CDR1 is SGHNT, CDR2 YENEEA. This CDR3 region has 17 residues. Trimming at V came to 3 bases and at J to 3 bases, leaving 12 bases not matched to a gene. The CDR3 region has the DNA TGTGCCAGCAGCTTCCCCCCCTGGGGACAGGGCGTCTACGAGCAGTACTTC. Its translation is CASSFPPWGQGVYEQYF.

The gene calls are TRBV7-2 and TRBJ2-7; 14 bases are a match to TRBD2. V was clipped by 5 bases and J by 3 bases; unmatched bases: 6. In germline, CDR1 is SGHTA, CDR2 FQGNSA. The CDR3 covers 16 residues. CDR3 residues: CASSRSGTSGGYEQYF. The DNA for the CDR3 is TGTGCCAGCAGCCGATCCGGGACTAGCGGGGGCTACGAGCAGTACTTC. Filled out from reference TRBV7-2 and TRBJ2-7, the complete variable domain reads GAGVSQSPSNKVTEKGKDVELRCDPISGHTALYWYRQSLGQGLEFLIYFQGNSAPDKSGLPSDRFSAERTGGSVSTLTIQRTQQEDSAVYLCASSRSGTSGGYEQYFGPGTRLTVT.

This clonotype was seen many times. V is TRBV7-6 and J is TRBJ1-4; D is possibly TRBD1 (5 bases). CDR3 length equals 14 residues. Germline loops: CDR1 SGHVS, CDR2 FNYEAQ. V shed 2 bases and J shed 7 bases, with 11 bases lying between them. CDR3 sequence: CASSLLMQGEKLFF. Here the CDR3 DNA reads TGTGCCAGCAGCTTATTGATGCAGGGTGAAAAACTGTTTTTT.

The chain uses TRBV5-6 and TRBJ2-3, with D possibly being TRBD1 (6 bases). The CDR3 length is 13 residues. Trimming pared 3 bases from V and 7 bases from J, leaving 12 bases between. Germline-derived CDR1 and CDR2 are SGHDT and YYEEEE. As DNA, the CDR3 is TGTGCCAGCAGCTGGGACAACCGGAATACGCAGTATTTT. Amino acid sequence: CASSWDNRNTQYF.

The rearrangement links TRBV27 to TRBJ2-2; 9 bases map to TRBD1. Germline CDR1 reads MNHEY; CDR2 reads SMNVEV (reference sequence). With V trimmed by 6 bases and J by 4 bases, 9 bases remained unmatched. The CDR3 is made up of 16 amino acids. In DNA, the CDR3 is TGTGCCAGCAGACAAGTCCGGGACAGGGTCACCGGGGAGCTGTTTTTT. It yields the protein CASRQVRDRVTGELFF.

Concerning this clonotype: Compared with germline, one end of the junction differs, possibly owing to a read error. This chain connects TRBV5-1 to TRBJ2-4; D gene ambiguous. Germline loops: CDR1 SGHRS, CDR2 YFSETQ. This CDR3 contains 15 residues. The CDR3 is CPSSSASGARNIQYF. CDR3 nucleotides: TGCCCCAGCAGCTCTGCATCAGGAGCGCGAAACATTCAGTACTTC.

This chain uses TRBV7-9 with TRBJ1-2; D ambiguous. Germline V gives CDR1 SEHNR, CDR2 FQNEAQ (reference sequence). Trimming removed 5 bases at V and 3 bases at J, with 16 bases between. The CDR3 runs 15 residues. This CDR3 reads CASSRPVRTDYGYTF. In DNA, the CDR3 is TGTGCCAGCAGCCGACCCGTAAGGACGGACTATGGCTACACCTTC.

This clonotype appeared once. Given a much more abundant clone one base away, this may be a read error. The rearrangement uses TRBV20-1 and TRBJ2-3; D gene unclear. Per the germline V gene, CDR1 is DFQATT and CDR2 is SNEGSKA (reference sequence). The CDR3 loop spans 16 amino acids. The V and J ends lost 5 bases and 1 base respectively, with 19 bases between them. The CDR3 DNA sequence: TGCAGTGCTGTGAAGCAAGACATACTGCGCACAGATACGCAGTATTTT. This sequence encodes CSAVKQDILRTDTQYF.